This T cell receptor beta chain was profiled in a study of T cell responses to AZD1222 COVID-19 vaccine. This table comes from immunoSEQ multiplex PCR, and its TCRdb copy is limited to in-frame clones, with some not included. The sample has 85,000 to 90,000 clones, over 85% seen once. Study findings and constraints: Females outnumbered males among donors, who were mostly white British; clonal diversity was possibly underestimated.

Remarks on this clone: Its antigen is currently unknown.

V lost 7 bases, J lost 6 bases, and 7 bases stayed unmatched. The germline V gene encodes CDR1 SGHRS and CDR2 YFSETQ. The CDR3 runs to 14 residues. This chain joins TRBV5-1 and TRBJ2-3, with 11 bases matching TRBD2. Sequences were derived from peripheral blood, sampled 28 days after the second AZD1222 dose. This receptor was obtained from an adult who received the AZD1222 COVID-19 vaccine. The CDR3: CASLLAGAGDTQYF. For the CDR3, the DNA is TGCGCCAGCTTACTAGCGGGGGCTGGGGATACGCAGTATTTT.